This TCR beta chain is from a study of lymphopenia after photon versus proton radiotherapy. General study findings and limits: Larger post-nadir TCR diversity loss correlated inversely with survival in deceased patients. Proton therapy kept repertoires fairly stable, unlike photons, which gained effector/memory cells. After lymphocyte nadir, photon-treated repertoires showed oligoclonal expansion, especially CD8+ Temra.

Profiled with immunoSEQ multiplex PCR; TCRdb holds only in-frame clones, not every one. This table has approximately 70,000 clones, 87% appearing once. Trimming cost V 3 bases and J 1 base, with 21 bases left between them. Germline values: CDR1 SGHNT, CDR2 YYREEE (reference sequence). This CDR3 has 18 residues. As for this clone: Antigen: not known.

Sequencing was performed on peripheral blood, taken from a patient treated with proton-based radiotherapy. The TCR was taken from an elderly man with esophageal cancer. The chain joins TRBV5-4 to TRBJ2-3; possibly TRBD2 for D (5 bases). Here the CDR3 reads CASSSRLTGLLRTDTQYF. CDR3 DNA sequence: TGTGCCAGCAGCTCACGACTAACGGGTCTTCTCCGCACAGATACGCAGTATTTT.